What follows describes a single TCR beta chain. The read finishes 3 residues shy of the CDR3 end, and the germline J gene is used to complete it. The protocol was immunoSEQ multiplex PCR, while the TCRdb copy is restricted to in-frame clones and leaves out a portion. Recorded for this sample: some 23,000 clones. This specimen belongs to a study of T cells in women clearing cervical HPV infection. Overall study: Case blood drawn at lesion detection; control blood after infection cleared. For cases, blood was sampled a median about 140 days after lesion detection, interquartile range about 90 to 230 days.

Germline V lookup: CDR1 SEHNR, CDR2 FQNEAQ (reference sequence). CDR3 length: 14 residues. The material sequenced was blood buffy coat. This TCR came from a woman between 18 and 70 years old with a cervical HPV16 infection that either progressed to CIN3+ or cleared (not recorded which). This rearrangement joins TRBV7-9 to TRBJ1-2; D unclear. The CDR3 sequence is CASSLEWVTDTYTF. The covered CDR3 bases are TGTGCCAGCAGCTTAGAGTGGGTCACAGATACC.